This T cell receptor (beta chain) appears in the sequencing data of a study of T cell responses to AZD1222 COVID-19 vaccine. General study results and limits: There were repertoire samples only from the period after the peak T cell response. Clonal diversity was possibly underestimated, and white British individuals and females predominated among donors. Just five or six AZD1222 recipients tested seropositive at baseline.

This CDR3 region has 16 residues. Germline V lookup: CDR1 SGHDN, CDR2 FVKESK. V was pared by 0 bases and J by 5 bases, with 13 bases between. Assay: immunoSEQ multiplex PCR; the TCRdb copy retains only in-frame clones and omits some. Altogether roughly 150,000 clones are present, approximately 90% being singletons, with the ten largest covering 6.9%. Details on this clone: Its matching antigen is unknown.

This material consisted of peripheral blood, taken after recovery from COVID-19. The V and J genes are TRBV14 and TRBJ1-4; D is ambiguous. This TCR was sampled from an adult who had recovered from COVID-19. The CDR3 loop reads CASSQDLLGGNEKLFF. CDR3 DNA sequence: TGTGCCAGCAGCCAAGATTTGCTCGGTGGAAATGAAAAACTGTTTTTT.